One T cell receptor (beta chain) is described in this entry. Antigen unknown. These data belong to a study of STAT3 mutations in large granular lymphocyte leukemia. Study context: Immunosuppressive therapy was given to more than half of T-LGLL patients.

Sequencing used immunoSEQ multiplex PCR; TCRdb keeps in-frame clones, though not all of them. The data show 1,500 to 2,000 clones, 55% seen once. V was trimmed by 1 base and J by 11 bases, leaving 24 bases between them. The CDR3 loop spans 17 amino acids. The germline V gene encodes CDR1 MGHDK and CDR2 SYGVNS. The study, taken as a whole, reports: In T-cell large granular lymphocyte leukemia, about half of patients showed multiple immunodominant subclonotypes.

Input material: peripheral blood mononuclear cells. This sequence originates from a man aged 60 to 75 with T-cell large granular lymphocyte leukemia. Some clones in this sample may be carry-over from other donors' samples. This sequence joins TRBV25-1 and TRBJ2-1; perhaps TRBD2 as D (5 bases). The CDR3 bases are TGTGCCAGCAGTGAATCTTTGGAGGTCTCGGTCTACGGAAAGCAGTTCTTC. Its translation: CASSESLEVSVYGKQFF.